This T cell receptor beta chain was retrieved from a study of identical twins (dated by TCRdb to the mid-2010s). Looking at the study overall: TCR alpha and beta repertoires from monozygotic twins, unrelated adults of various ages and cord blood were deep-sequenced to test whether fetal clonotypes persist. To rule out contamination, the twin experiments were replicated at different times with different library preparation protocols. Broader findings and caveats from the paper: A weaker excess of twin sharing was found in beta out-of-frame sequences because the signal-to-noise ratio was lowered by fewer shared sequences. Invariant T cells such as MAIT and iNKT could partly confound zero-insertion analyses, though diverse VJ usage argued against this for most clonotypes. Out-of-frame TCR alpha sharing in monozygotic twins was systematically underestimated by recombination models, whereas sharing between unrelated individuals was in agreement with the recombination models. Because the same donors could not be followed over many years, the conclusions depended on cross-sectional statistical analysis. Compared with coincidental sharing between unrelated individuals, out-of-frame TCR alpha sequences shared between twins showed an excess of sequences with low generation probability. Abundant cord blood beta clonotypes had fewer insertions, young adult naive repertoires showed a similar but weaker trend, and memory repertoires showed no such trend.

Every donor was a healthy Caucasian. Three pairs of female monozygotic twins, all aged roughly 18 to 30 years, made up the twin cohort. Positive isolation kits from Invitrogen were used to isolate CD4+ and CD8+ T cell populations. The CDR3 measures 16 amino acids from cysteine to phenylalanine. Just CDR3 DNA is preserved here, 48 bases in frame from base 1. V and J are truncated by 0 bases and 7 bases respectively, leaving an intervening sequence of 14 bases. CDR1 SGHKS and CDR2 YYEKEE are derived from the germline V gene (reference sequence). The library was generated by 5' RACE. Instrument used: Illumina HiSeq 2000. A universal primer binding site was introduced by template switching, and a unique molecular identifier was present in the final cDNA, enabling accurate counting of TCR cDNA molecules. Specific primers in the conserved constant-segment region were used to synthesize first-strand cDNA for the TCR alpha and beta chains. Each cDNA library was double barcoded, with a SMART-Mk sample barcode plus Illumina barcodes, to control for contamination. TruSeq adapter sequences along with Illumina sample barcodes were introduced in two successive PCR steps. The Illumina HiSeq platform was used with custom primers to sequence TCR alpha and beta cDNA libraries. As for how the authors treated the data: Unique molecular identifiers were extracted from raw reads with MiGEC, and CDR3 positions were determined with MiXCR. Recombination models were inferred per individual with the repgenHMM and IGoR tools using an EM algorithm. The analysis of shared clonotypes was done with the tcR package in R, with sharing normalized by the product of cloneset sizes. To study raw recombination without the effects of thymic and clonal selection, out-of-frame nonproductive sequences were analyzed. In-frame beta chains were kept once TCRdb had trimmed the public reads at Q25 with fastp and called clones with MiXCR. Each CDR3 protein appears once, grouped with its most common genes and DNA. The V and J calls and clone size come from TCRdb's table, not from the authors' own analysis. Present in this sample are 500,000 to 550,000 distinct CDR3 sequences, 20% to 25% of which were seen just once. About 0.48% of the sample belongs to the ten largest clones.

This clonotype has only a few counts. The antigen this receptor binds is unknown. It has no much larger one-base neighbor in the sample; base qualities were not kept. These data are also associated with another study on yellow fever vaccine responses in identical twins. Looking at the second paper: According to the authors, the vaccine-induced T cell response in identical twins seemed to be partly convergent and partly specific to each individual. In identical twins, the study followed T cell clones that responded to the vaccine with precision.

The receptor chain draws on TRBV5-5 and TRBJ1-6, with a weak D call of TRBD1 (5 bases match). The receptor was derived from a young woman in good health. The sample comprised CD4+ T cells sorted from blood. The DNA reads TGTGCCAGCAGCTTGGCCGGGACGTTACCAAATTCACCCCTCCACTTT. It translates to CASSLAGTLPNSPLHF.